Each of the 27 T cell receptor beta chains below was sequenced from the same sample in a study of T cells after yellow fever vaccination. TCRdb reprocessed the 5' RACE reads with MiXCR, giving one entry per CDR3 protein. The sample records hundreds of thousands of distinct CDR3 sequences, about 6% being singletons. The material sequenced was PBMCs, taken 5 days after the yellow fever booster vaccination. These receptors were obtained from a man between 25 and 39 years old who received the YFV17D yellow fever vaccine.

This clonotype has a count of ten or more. The CDR3 DNA is TGCAGTGCCCTTGGGACCGGGGAGCTGTTTTTT. Residues: CSALGTGELFF. This chain connects TRBV29-1 to TRBJ2-2; D is unclear. CDR3 length: 11 residues. Germline V gene data show CDR1 as SQVTM and CDR2 as ANQGSEA.

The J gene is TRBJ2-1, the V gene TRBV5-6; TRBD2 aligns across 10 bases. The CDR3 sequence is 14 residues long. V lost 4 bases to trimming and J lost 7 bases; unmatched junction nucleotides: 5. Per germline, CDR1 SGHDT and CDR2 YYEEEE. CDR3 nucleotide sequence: TGTGCCAGCAGCCAGGGACTAGCGTTAAATGAGCAGTTCTTC. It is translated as CASSQGLALNEQFF.

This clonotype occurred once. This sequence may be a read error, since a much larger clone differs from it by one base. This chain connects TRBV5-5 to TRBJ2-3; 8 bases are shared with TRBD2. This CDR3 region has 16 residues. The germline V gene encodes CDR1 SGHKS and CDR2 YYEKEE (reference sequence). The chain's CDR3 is CASSLDGTQAGDTQSF. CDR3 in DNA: TGTGCCAGCAGCTTGGATGGGACTCAAGCGGGAGATACGCAGTCTTTT.

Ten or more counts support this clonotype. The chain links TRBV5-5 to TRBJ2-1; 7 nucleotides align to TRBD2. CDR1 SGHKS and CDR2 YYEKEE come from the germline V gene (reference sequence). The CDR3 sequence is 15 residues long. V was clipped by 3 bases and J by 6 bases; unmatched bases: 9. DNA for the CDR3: TGTGCCAGCAGCTCCGTCGGGACTATAACCAATGAGCAGTTCTTC. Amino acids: CASSSVGTITNEQFF.

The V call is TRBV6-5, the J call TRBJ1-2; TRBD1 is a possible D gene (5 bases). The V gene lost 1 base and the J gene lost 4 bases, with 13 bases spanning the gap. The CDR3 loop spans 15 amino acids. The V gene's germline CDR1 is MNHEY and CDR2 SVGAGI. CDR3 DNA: TGTGCCAGCAGTTACTTCATGGGGGTTGGCTATGGCTACACCTTC. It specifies CASSYFMGVGYGYTF.

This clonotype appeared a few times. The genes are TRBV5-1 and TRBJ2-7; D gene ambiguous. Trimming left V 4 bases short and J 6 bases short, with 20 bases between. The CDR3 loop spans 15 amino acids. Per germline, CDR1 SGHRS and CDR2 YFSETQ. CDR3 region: CASSGPVLGNAEQYF. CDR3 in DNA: TGCGCCAGCAGCGGACCAGTGCTAGGGAACGCCGAGCAGTACTTC.

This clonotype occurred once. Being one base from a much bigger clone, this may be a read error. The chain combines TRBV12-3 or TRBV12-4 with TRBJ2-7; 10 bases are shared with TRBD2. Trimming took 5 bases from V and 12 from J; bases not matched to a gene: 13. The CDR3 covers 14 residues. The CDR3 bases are TGTGCCAGCAGTACTAGCGGGAAGTTACCTAAGCTGTACTTC. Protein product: CASSTSGKLPKLYF.

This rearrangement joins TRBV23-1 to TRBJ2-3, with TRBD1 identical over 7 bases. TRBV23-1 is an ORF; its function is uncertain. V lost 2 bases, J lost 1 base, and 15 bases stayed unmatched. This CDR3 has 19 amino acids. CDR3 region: CASSQPPGDSQIGTDTQYF. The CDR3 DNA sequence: TGCGCCAGCAGTCAACCCCCTGGGGACAGCCAAATCGGCACAGATACGCAGTATTTT.

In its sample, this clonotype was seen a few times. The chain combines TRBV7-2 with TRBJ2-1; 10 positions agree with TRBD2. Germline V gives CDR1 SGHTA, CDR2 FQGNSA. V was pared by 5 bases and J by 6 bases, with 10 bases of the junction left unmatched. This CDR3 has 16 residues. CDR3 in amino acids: CASSVIGTSASNEQFF. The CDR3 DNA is TGTGCCAGCAGCGTAATCGGGACTAGCGCGTCCAATGAGCAGTTCTTC.

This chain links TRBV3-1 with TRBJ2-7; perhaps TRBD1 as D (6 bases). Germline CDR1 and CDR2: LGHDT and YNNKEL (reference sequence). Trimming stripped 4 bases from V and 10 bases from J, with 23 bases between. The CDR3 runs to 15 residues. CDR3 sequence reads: CASSPYPPSGQSQYF. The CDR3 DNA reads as TGTGCCAGCAGCCCTTACCCCCCCTCCGGACAGTCTCAGTACTTC.

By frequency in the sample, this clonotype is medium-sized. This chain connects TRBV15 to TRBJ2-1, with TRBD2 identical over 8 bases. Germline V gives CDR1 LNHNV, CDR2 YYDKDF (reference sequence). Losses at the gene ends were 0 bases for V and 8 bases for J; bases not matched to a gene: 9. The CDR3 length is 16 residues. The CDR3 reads CATSRDVGLGGHEQFF. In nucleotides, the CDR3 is TGTGCCACCAGCAGAGATGTGGGACTAGGAGGCCATGAGCAGTTCTTC.

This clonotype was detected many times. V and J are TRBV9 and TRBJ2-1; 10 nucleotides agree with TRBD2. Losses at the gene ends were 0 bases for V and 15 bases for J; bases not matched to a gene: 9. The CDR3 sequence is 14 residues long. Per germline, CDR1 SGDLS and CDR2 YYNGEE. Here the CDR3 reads CASSVEGLAGVMFF. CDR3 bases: TGTGCCAGCAGCGTAGAGGGCCTAGCGGGAGTTATGTTCTTC. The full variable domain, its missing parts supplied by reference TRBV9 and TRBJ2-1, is DSGVTQTPKHLITATGQRVTLRCSPRSGDLSVYWYQQSLDQGLQFLIQYYNGEERAKGNILERFSAQQFPDLHSELNLSSLELGDSALYFCASSVEGLAGVMFFGPGTRLTVL.

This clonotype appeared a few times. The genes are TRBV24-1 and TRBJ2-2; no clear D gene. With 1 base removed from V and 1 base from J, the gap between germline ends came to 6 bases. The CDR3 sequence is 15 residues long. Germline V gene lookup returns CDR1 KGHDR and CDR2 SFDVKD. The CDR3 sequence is CATSDFLGNTGELFF. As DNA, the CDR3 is TGTGCCACCAGTGATTTTTTGGGGAACACCGGGGAGCTGTTTTTT.

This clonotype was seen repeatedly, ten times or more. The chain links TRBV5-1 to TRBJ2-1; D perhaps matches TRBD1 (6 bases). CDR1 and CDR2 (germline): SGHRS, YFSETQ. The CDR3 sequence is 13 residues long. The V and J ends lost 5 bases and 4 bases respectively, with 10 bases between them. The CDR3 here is CASRVTGYNEQFF. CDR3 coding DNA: TGCGCCAGCAGGGTTACAGGGTACAATGAGCAGTTCTTC.

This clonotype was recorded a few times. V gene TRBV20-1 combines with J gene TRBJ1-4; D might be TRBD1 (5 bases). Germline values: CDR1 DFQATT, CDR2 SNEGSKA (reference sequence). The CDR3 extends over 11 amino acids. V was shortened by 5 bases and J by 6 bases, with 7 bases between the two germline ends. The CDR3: CSAGGDEKLFF. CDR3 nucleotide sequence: TGCAGTGCTGGGGGGGATGAAAAACTGTTTTTT.

CDR3 loop: CASSRYSYEQYF. Written as DNA, the CDR3 is TGTGCCAGCAGCCGTTACTCCTACGAGCAGTACTTC. The V call is TRBV7-2, the J call TRBJ2-7; no clear D gene. Germline V gene sequence: CDR1 SGHTA, CDR2 FQGNSA. Trimming removed 5 bases at V and 0 bases at J, with 5 bases between. The CDR3 runs 12 residues.

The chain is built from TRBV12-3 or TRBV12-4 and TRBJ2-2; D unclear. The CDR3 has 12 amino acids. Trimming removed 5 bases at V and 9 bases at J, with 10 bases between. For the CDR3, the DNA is TGTGCCAGCAGTCACCCCACGAGGGAGCTGTTTTTT. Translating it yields CASSHPTRELFF.

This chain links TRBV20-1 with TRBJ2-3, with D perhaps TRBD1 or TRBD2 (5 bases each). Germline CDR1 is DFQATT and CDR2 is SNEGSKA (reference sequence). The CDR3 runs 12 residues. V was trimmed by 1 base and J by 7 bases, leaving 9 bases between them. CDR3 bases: TGCAGTGCTAGAGGAGGGGTCCATACGCAGTATTTT. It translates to CSARGGVHTQYF.

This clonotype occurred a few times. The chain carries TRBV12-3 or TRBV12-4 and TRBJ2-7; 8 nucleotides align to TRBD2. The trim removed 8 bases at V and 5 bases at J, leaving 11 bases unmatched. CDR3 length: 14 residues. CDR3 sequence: CASHRAGELHEQYF. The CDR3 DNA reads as TGTGCCAGCCACAGAGCGGGAGAGTTACACGAGCAGTACTTC.

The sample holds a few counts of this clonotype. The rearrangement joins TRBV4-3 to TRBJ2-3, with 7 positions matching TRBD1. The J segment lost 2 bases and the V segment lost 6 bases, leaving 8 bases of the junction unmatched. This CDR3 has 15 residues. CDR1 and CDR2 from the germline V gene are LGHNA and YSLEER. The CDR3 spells CASRGDRANTDTQYF. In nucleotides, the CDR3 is TGCGCCAGCAGAGGAGACAGGGCTAACACAGATACGCAGTATTTT.

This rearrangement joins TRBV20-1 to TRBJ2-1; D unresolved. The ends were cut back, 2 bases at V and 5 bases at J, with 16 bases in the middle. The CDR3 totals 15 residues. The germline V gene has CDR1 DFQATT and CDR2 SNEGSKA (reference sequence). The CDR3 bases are TGCAGTGCTAGACTAATTCGATCCAGAAACAATGAGCAGTTCTTC. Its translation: CSARLIRSRNNEQFF.

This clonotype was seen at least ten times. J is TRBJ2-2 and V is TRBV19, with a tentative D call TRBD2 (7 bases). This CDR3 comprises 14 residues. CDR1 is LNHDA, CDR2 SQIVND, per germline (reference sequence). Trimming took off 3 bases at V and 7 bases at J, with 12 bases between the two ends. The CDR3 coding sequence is TGTGCCAGTAGTATGCGGGGGCACAGCGGGGAGCTGTTTTTT. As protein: CASSMRGHSGELFF.

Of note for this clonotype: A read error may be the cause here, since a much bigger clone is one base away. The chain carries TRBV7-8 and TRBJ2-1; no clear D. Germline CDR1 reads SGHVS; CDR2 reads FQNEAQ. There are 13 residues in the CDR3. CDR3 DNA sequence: TGTACCAGCATAGGGCTCCCGGACAATGAGCAGTTCTTC. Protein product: CTSIGLPDNEQFF.

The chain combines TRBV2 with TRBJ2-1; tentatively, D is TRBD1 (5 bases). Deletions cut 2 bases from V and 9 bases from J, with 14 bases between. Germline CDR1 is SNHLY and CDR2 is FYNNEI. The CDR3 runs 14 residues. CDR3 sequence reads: CASSEQGSKGEQFF. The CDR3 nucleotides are TGTGCCAGCAGTGAACAGGGAAGTAAGGGTGAGCAGTTCTTC.

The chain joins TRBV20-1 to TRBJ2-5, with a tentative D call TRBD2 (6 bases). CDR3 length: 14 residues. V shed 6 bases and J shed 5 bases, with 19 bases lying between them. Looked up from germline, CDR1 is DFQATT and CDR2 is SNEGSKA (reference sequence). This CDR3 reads CSASLYPRGETQYF. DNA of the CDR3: TGCAGTGCCTCACTGTACCCTCGGGGGGAGACCCAGTACTTC.

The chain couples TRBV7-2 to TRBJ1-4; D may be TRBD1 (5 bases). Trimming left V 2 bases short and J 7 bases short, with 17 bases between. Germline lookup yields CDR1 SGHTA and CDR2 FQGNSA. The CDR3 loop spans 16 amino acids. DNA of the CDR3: TGTGCCAGCAGCTTAAGAACGGGGGGTATAGGTGAAAAACTGTTTTTT. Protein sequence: CASSLRTGGIGEKLFF.

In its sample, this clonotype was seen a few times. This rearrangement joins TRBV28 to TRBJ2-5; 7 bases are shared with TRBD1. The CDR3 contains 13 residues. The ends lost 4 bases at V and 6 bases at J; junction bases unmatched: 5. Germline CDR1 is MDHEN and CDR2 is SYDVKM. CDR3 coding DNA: TGTGCCAGCAGTTCAGGGGACAGAAAGACCCAGTACTTC. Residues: CASSSGDRKTQYF.